What follows are 20 T cell receptor beta chains derived from one specimen sequenced in a study of T cells expressing NK-cell markers. Using the 5' RACE reads, TCRdb records one entry per CDR3 protein without DNA. Its table records 500,000 to 700,000 distinct CDR3 sequences. The sequencing sample was made of blood T cells: a sorted CD56 or NKG2C T cell subset, CD4+ or CD8+ T cells, or bulk PBMC T cells (not recorded which). These TCRs come from a man aged 18 to 30 in good health.

V and J are TRBV24-1 and TRBJ1-5. Germline V gene lookup returns CDR1 KGHDR and CDR2 SFDVKD. The CDR3 is 14 amino acids. The CDR3 spells CATSVSGHGKPQHF.

The chain recombines TRBV6-5 with TRBJ2-1; with no DNA, the TCRdb D assignment of TRBD1 cannot be verified. The germline V gene has CDR1 MNHEY and CDR2 SVGAGI. The CDR3 is 15 residues long. The CDR3 is CASSYGWQGTNEQFF.

The chain couples TRBV11-2 to TRBJ2-1; the D call of TRBD1 rests on TCRdb alone, since no DNA is present to check it. CDR3 length: 14 amino acids. From germline, CDR1 is SGHAT and CDR2 FQNNGV. CDR3: CASQQWTAYNEQFF.

This rearrangement joins TRBV5-1 to TRBJ2-1; absent DNA, TCRdb's TRBD1 call cannot be checked. The CDR3 length is 17 residues. The germline gives CDR1 SGHRS, CDR2 YFSETQ. The CDR3 spells CASKTGFRLDDHNEQFF. The full variable domain, rest sourced from reference TRBV5-1 and TRBJ2-1, is KAGVTQTPRYLIKTRGQQVTLSCSPISGHRSVSWYQQTPGQGLQFLFEYFSETQRNKGNFPGRFSGRQFSNSRSEMNVSTLELGDSALYLCASKTGFRLDDHNEQFFGPGTRLTVL.

The gene calls are TRBV9 and TRBJ1-3; TCRdb indicates TRBD1, and absent DNA this call remains unverified. Per germline, CDR1 SGDLS and CDR2 YYNGEE. This CDR3 has 19 residues. CDR3 in amino acids: CASSPQRGEGTLSGNTIYF.

The gene calls are TRBV6-1 and TRBJ2-2. The CDR3 is made up of 13 amino acids. Germline values: CDR1 MNHNS, CDR2 SASEGT. The CDR3 here is CASTKGNTGELFF.

The V call is TRBV6-5, the J call TRBJ1-4. CDR1 and CDR2 from the germline V gene are MNHEY and SVGAGI. The CDR3 extends over 15 amino acids. This chain's CDR3 is CASSKLGGGNEKLFF.

The rearrangement joins TRBV4-1 to TRBJ2-3; TCRdb calls TRBD2, which cannot be checked without DNA. The length of the CDR3 is 17 residues. From germline, CDR1 is MGHRA and CDR2 YSYEKL. CDR3: CASSQGGLAGITDTQYF.

The chain employs TRBV4-2 and TRBJ2-1; TCRdb's D gene call, TRBD1, goes unchecked for lack of DNA. Germline CDR1 is LGHNA and CDR2 is YNFKEQ. The CDR3 is made up of 13 amino acids. CDR3 residues: CASSQAGTGDQFF.

J is TRBJ2-6 and V is TRBV5-1; TCRdb's D call of TRBD2 is untestable without DNA. The germline V gene has CDR1 SGHRS and CDR2 YFSETQ. This CDR3 has 17 amino acids. The CDR3 loop is CASSFGTQGSGANVLTF.

The chain joins TRBV12-5 to TRBJ2-1; the D call from TCRdb, TRBD1, cannot be confirmed without DNA. The CDR3 totals 17 residues. CDR1 is LGHNT, CDR2 FRNRAP, per germline. CDR3: CASGFSTGTLSYNEQFF.

The J gene is TRBJ2-2, the V gene TRBV18; no DNA is available, so the TRBD1 call from TCRdb remains unchecked. CDR3 size: 16 residues. Germline lookup yields CDR1 KGHSH and CDR2 LQKENI. CDR3 sequence reads: CASSPRDPTNTGELFF.

The chain uses TRBV30 and TRBJ2-1; TCRdb selects TRBD2, and the lack of DNA leaves this call unchecked. CDR1 is GTSNPN, CDR2 SVGIG, per germline (reference sequence). This CDR3 comprises 17 residues. CDR3 in amino acids: CAWSGPGTRHTYNEQFF.

The V and J genes are TRBV5-5 and TRBJ1-4; no DNA is available, so the TRBD1 call from TCRdb remains unchecked. Germline lookup yields CDR1 SGHKS and CDR2 YYEKEE (reference sequence). The CDR3 consists of 13 residues. CDR3 amino acids: CASGTSTNEKLFF.

The chain joins TRBV12-3 or TRBV12-4 to TRBJ2-1. This CDR3 is built from 11 residues. CDR3 residues: CASSLDPEQFF.

V and J are TRBV10-3 and TRBJ2-2; TCRdb gives TRBD1 as the D gene, but with no DNA this cannot be confirmed. Germline V CDR1 and CDR2: ENHRY, SYGVKD. This CDR3 region has 15 residues. Here the CDR3 reads CAIKRTGNVPGELFF.

CDR3 sequence: CSASAGARFNTGELFF. The V gene is TRBV20-1, the J gene TRBJ2-2; without DNA, the TCRdb call of TRBD1 cannot be checked. This CDR3 has 16 residues. Germline CDR1 reads DFQATT; CDR2 reads SNEGSKA (reference sequence).

CDR3 amino acids: CASSLGGSETDTQYF. V is TRBV5-6 and J is TRBJ2-3; TCRdb calls TRBD2, which cannot be checked without DNA. The length of the CDR3 is 15 residues. Looked up from germline, CDR1 is SGHDT and CDR2 is YYEEEE.

The V call is TRBV20-1, the J call TRBJ2-7. Germline CDR1 and CDR2: DFQATT and SNEGSKA (reference sequence). The CDR3 consists of 12 residues. The chain's CDR3 is CSARGLRYEQYF.

V gene TRBV5-1 combines with J gene TRBJ2-2; TCRdb lists TRBD1, though no DNA is available to test this call. Germline lookup yields CDR1 SGHRS and CDR2 YFSETQ. The CDR3 totals 14 residues. The CDR3 protein is CASSLEGGTGELFF.